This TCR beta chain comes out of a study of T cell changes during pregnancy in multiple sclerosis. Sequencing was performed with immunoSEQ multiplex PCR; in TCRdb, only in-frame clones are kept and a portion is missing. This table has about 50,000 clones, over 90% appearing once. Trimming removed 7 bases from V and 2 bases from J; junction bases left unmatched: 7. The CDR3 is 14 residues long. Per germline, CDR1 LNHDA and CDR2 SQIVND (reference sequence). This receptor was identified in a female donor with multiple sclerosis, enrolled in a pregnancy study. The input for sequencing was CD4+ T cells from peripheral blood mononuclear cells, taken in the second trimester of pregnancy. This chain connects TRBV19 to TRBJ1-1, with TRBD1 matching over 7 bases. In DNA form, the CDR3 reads TGTGCCAGTAAGATGACAGGGACAAACACTGAAGCTTTCTTT. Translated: CASKMTGTNTEAFF.